The 14 T cell receptor beta chains reported below all come from one sample, sequenced in a study of immune cell composition in non-small cell lung cancer. TCRdb's copy holds only in-frame clones and misses some; the assay was immunoSEQ multiplex PCR. This sample has about 2,500 clones, with 85% found just once. The sample consisted of lung tumor tissue. The receptors were gathered from a human donor with non-small cell lung cancer.

The chain combines TRBV5-5 with TRBJ1-5, with 7 bases aligning to TRBD1. The germline V gene encodes CDR1 SGHKS and CDR2 YYEKEE (reference sequence). The CDR3 loop spans 14 amino acids. With V trimmed by 4 bases and J by 4 bases, 5 bases remained unmatched. CDR3 amino acids: CASSHRGDNQPQHF. The CDR3 DNA follows: TGTGCCAGCAGCCACAGGGGTGATAATCAGCCCCAGCATTTT.

This chain links TRBV28 with TRBJ1-1; TRBD1 matches 7 bases. V lost 4 bases to trimming and J lost 3 bases; unmatched junction nucleotides: 11. Germline lookup yields CDR1 MDHEN and CDR2 SYDVKM. There are 16 residues in the CDR3. The CDR3 DNA is TGTGCCAGCAGTTCTCGACAGGGCCCGAGGTACACTGAAGCTTTCTTT. Translating gives CASSSRQGPRYTEAFF.

This chain uses TRBV19 with TRBJ1-2, with D uncertain. From germline, CDR1 is LNHDA and CDR2 SQIVND (reference sequence). The CDR3 is 14 amino acids. Trimming pared 7 bases from V and 6 bases from J, leaving 18 bases between. CDR3 sequence (DNA): TGTGCCAGTATTGACCAGGATGGCAAGCATGGCTACACCTTC. Translating gives CASIDQDGKHGYTF.

The V and J genes are TRBV7-9 and TRBJ2-1, with 11 nucleotides matching TRBD2. V shed 4 bases, J shed 9 bases, and the junction held 8 bases outside the gene matches. This CDR3 spans 15 amino acids. Germline V gene lookup returns CDR1 SEHNR and CDR2 FQNEAQ (reference sequence). CDR3 residues: CASSSYSGRGGEQFF. In DNA form, the CDR3 reads TGTGCCAGCAGCTCCTATAGCGGGAGGGGTGGTGAGCAGTTCTTC.

Written as DNA, the CDR3 is TGTGCCAGCAGCCGGGTGGGCAATCAGCCCCAGCATTTT. Translation gives CASSRVGNQPQHF. The chain is built from TRBV7-2 and TRBJ1-5; D unclear. The CDR3 extends over 13 amino acids. The germline CDR1 and CDR2 sequences are SGHTA and FQGNSA. Trimming left V 5 bases short and J 2 bases short, with 7 bases between. Full variable domain (outside the CDR3, taken from reference TRBV7-2 and TRBJ1-5): GAGVSQSPSNKVTEKGKDVELRCDPISGHTALYWYRQSLGQGLEFLIYFQGNSAPDKSGLPSDRFSAERTGGSVSTLTIQRTQQEDSAVYLCASSRVGNQPQHFGDGTRLSIL.

This chain links TRBV21-1 with TRBJ2-4; TRBD1, the D gene given by the table, was not confirmed from the DNA. TRBV21-1 is termed a pseudogene. There are 20 residues in the CDR3. The DNA for the CDR3 is TGTGCCAGCAGCTCGTGCCTCGGGACAGGGGGCTGTCATTCGAAAAACATTCAGTACTTC. Protein: CASSSCLGTGGCHSKNIQYF.

This clone ranks as large. The V and J genes are TRBV7-3 and TRBJ2-6; the D gene is possibly TRBD1 (6 bases). CDR3 size: 18 residues. The germline V gene encodes CDR1 SGHTA and CDR2 FQGTGA. V was shortened by 1 base and J by 0 bases, with 13 bases between the two germline ends. The CDR3 region has the DNA TGTGCCAGCAGCTTAATGAGGGACACTGTCTCTGGGGCCAACGTCCTGACTTTC. It yields the protein CASSLMRDTVSGANVLTF.

This clone is large in the sample. V is TRBV30 and J is TRBJ2-3; 10 bases are shared with TRBD2. The CDR3 consists of 14 residues. Germline assignment: CDR1 GTSNPN and CDR2 SVGIG (reference sequence). J gave up 7 bases and V 5 bases, and 9 bases lay outside the gene matches. CDR3 in DNA: TGTGCCTGGTTCCTAGCGGGAGCACAAAATACGCAGTATTTT. Translated: CAWFLAGAQNTQYF.

The genes are TRBV28 and TRBJ2-1, with TRBD2 identical over 14 bases. The trim removed 3 bases at V and 6 bases at J, leaving 28 bases unmatched. CDR1 and CDR2 (germline): MDHEN, SYDVKM. The CDR3 contains 24 residues. The CDR3 sequence: CASSFIVISLGGTSGSYGSNEQFF. CDR3 sequence (DNA): TGTGCCAGCAGTTTTATTGTCATAAGCCTAGGAGGGACTAGCGGGAGTTATGGGAGCAATGAGCAGTTCTTC.

The gene calls are TRBV5-8 and TRBJ2-3; perhaps TRBD1 as D (6 bases). Per the germline V gene, CDR1 is SGHTS and CDR2 is YDEGEE. Trimming removed 2 bases at V and 1 base at J, with 11 bases between. CDR3 length: 15 residues. The CDR3 sequence is CASSFNRVGTDTQYF. In DNA form, the CDR3 reads TGTGCCAGCAGCTTCAACAGGGTAGGCACAGATACGCAGTATTTT. Variable domain in full (rest from reference TRBV5-8 and TRBJ2-3): EAGVTQSPTHLIKTRGQQATLRCSPISGHTSVYWYQQALGLGLQFLLWYDEGEERNRGNFPPRFSGRQFPNYSSELNVNALELEDSALYLCASSFNRVGTDTQYFGPGTRLTVL.

This sequence joins TRBV4-1 and TRBJ2-5; D is ambiguous. Trimming stripped 1 base from V and 2 bases from J, with 8 bases between. CDR1 is MGHRA and CDR2 is YSYEKL in the germline V gene. There are 14 residues in the CDR3. CDR3 nucleotide sequence: TGCGCCAGCAGCCAAGGTTCCCTACAAGAGACCCAGTACTTC. Its translation: CASSQGSLQETQYF.

V gene TRBV7-9 combines with J gene TRBJ1-2; D unclear. CDR3 size: 12 residues. CDR1 and CDR2 from the germline V gene are SEHNR and FQNEAQ (reference sequence). Trimming removed 1 base at V and 5 bases at J, with 5 bases between. The CDR3 loop reads CASSLEQYGYTF. Here the CDR3 DNA reads TGTGCCAGCAGCTTAGAACAGTATGGCTACACCTTC.

The chain combines TRBV29-1 with TRBJ1-2; D remains unclear. The CDR3 loop spans 9 amino acids. With 7 bases removed from V and 8 bases from J, the gap between germline ends came to 8 bases. Germline loops: CDR1 SQVTM, CDR2 ANQGSEA. This CDR3 reads CSGGEGYTF. CDR3 DNA: TGCAGCGGAGGCGAGGGCTACACCTTC.

The rearrangement uses TRBV6-6 and TRBJ2-3; maybe TRBD1 (6 bases). From germline, CDR1 is MNHNY and CDR2 SVGAGI (reference sequence). The ends were cut back, 4 bases at V and 5 bases at J, with 7 bases in the middle. The CDR3 is made up of 12 amino acids. The CDR3 sequence is CASSSQGDTQYF. CDR3 nucleotide sequence: TGTGCCAGCAGTTCACAGGGAGATACGCAGTATTTT.